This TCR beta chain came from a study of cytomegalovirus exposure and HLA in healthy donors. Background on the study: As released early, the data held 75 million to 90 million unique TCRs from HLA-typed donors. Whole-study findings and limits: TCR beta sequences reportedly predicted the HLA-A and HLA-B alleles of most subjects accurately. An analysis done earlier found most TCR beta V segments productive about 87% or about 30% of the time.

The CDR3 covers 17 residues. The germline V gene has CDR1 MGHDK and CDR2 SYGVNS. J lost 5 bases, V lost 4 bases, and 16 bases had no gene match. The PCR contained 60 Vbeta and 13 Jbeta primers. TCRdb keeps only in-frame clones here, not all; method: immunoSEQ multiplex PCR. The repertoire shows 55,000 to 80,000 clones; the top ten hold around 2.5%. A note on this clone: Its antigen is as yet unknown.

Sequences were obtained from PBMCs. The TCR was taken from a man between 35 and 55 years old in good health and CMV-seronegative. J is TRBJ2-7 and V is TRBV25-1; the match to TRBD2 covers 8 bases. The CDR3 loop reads CASSAGSQGPGGDEQYF. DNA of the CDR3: TGTGCCAGCAGTGCAGGATCTCAGGGGCCGGGGGGGGACGAGCAGTACTTC.